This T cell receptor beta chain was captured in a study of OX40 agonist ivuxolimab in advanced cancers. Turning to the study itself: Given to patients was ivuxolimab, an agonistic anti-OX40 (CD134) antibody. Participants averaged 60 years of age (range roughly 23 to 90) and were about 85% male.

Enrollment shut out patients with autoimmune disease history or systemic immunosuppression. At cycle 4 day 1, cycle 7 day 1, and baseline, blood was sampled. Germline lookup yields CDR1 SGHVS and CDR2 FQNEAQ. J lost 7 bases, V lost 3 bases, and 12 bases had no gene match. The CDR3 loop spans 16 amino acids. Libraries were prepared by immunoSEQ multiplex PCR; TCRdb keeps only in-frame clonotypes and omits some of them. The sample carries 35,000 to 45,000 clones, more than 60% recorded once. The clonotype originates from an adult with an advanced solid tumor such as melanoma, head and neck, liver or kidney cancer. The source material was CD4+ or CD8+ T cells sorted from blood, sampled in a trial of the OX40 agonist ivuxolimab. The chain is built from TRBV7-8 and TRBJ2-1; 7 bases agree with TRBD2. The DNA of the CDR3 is TGTGCCAGCAGCTTCTCTAGCGGACCTGGTTGGAATGAGCAGTTCTTC. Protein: CASSFSSGPGWNEQFF.